Below, one T cell receptor (beta chain) is given with its context. In germline, CDR1 is GTSNPN, CDR2 SVGIG (reference sequence). Trimming cost V 3 bases and J 7 bases; bases outside gene matches: 4. CDR3 length equals 14 residues. Participants were aged about 18 to 100 years from 24 US areas. Original processing methods: From reference gene primer amplification, estimates of nucleated cell counts were derived. Repertoires were generated with immunoSEQ multiplex PCR, while TCRdb's copy carries only in-frame clones and drops some. That table furnishes V, J and clone size, whereas the DNA furnished D and trimming. The table has fewer than 350,000 clones, more than 75% seen once; the top ten hold roughly 2%. This entry belongs to a study of blood T cell repertoires in COVID-19. Study as a whole: What the recovered Cohort 3 donors had was two negative PCRs, clearance, or symptom resolution. Sites in the United States, Italy and Spain provided acute and convalescent COVID-19 samples.

The source is a woman aged 55-69 years in a cohort exposed to, infected with or recovered from COVID-19 (not recorded which). The source material was PBMCs or T cells enriched from blood (not recorded which). The chain joins TRBV30 to TRBJ1-6; TRBD1 aligns across 9 bases. The CDR3 nucleotides read TGTGCCTGGAGGATACAGGGGGCCAATTCACCCCTCCACTTT. This translates into CAWRIQGANSPLHF.